This TCR beta chain was sequenced in a study of T-cell memory formation after mild COVID-19. Study-level information: Largely, TCR clusters stayed within a single donor.

TCRdb re-analysed the 5' RACE reads in MiXCR, keeping a single row per CDR3 protein. The sample gives around 200,000 distinct CDR3 sequences, 10% to 13% of which show up once; approximately 2.8% is in the top ten. Germline assignment: CDR1 SGHTS and CDR2 YDEGEE. V dropped 7 bases and J dropped 9 bases, with 8 bases sitting between them. This CDR3 contains 10 residues. The rearrangement uses TRBV5-8 and TRBJ2-4; D gene unclear. This TCR was sampled from a young man who had mild COVID-19 (a few samples of this study predate the infection). Cell type and time point are not known. Material: PBMCs or a T cell subset sorted from them (not recorded which). The CDR3 nucleotides are TGTGCCAGCGGGATAGGCATTCAGTACTTC. Translated, it gives CASGIGIQYF.